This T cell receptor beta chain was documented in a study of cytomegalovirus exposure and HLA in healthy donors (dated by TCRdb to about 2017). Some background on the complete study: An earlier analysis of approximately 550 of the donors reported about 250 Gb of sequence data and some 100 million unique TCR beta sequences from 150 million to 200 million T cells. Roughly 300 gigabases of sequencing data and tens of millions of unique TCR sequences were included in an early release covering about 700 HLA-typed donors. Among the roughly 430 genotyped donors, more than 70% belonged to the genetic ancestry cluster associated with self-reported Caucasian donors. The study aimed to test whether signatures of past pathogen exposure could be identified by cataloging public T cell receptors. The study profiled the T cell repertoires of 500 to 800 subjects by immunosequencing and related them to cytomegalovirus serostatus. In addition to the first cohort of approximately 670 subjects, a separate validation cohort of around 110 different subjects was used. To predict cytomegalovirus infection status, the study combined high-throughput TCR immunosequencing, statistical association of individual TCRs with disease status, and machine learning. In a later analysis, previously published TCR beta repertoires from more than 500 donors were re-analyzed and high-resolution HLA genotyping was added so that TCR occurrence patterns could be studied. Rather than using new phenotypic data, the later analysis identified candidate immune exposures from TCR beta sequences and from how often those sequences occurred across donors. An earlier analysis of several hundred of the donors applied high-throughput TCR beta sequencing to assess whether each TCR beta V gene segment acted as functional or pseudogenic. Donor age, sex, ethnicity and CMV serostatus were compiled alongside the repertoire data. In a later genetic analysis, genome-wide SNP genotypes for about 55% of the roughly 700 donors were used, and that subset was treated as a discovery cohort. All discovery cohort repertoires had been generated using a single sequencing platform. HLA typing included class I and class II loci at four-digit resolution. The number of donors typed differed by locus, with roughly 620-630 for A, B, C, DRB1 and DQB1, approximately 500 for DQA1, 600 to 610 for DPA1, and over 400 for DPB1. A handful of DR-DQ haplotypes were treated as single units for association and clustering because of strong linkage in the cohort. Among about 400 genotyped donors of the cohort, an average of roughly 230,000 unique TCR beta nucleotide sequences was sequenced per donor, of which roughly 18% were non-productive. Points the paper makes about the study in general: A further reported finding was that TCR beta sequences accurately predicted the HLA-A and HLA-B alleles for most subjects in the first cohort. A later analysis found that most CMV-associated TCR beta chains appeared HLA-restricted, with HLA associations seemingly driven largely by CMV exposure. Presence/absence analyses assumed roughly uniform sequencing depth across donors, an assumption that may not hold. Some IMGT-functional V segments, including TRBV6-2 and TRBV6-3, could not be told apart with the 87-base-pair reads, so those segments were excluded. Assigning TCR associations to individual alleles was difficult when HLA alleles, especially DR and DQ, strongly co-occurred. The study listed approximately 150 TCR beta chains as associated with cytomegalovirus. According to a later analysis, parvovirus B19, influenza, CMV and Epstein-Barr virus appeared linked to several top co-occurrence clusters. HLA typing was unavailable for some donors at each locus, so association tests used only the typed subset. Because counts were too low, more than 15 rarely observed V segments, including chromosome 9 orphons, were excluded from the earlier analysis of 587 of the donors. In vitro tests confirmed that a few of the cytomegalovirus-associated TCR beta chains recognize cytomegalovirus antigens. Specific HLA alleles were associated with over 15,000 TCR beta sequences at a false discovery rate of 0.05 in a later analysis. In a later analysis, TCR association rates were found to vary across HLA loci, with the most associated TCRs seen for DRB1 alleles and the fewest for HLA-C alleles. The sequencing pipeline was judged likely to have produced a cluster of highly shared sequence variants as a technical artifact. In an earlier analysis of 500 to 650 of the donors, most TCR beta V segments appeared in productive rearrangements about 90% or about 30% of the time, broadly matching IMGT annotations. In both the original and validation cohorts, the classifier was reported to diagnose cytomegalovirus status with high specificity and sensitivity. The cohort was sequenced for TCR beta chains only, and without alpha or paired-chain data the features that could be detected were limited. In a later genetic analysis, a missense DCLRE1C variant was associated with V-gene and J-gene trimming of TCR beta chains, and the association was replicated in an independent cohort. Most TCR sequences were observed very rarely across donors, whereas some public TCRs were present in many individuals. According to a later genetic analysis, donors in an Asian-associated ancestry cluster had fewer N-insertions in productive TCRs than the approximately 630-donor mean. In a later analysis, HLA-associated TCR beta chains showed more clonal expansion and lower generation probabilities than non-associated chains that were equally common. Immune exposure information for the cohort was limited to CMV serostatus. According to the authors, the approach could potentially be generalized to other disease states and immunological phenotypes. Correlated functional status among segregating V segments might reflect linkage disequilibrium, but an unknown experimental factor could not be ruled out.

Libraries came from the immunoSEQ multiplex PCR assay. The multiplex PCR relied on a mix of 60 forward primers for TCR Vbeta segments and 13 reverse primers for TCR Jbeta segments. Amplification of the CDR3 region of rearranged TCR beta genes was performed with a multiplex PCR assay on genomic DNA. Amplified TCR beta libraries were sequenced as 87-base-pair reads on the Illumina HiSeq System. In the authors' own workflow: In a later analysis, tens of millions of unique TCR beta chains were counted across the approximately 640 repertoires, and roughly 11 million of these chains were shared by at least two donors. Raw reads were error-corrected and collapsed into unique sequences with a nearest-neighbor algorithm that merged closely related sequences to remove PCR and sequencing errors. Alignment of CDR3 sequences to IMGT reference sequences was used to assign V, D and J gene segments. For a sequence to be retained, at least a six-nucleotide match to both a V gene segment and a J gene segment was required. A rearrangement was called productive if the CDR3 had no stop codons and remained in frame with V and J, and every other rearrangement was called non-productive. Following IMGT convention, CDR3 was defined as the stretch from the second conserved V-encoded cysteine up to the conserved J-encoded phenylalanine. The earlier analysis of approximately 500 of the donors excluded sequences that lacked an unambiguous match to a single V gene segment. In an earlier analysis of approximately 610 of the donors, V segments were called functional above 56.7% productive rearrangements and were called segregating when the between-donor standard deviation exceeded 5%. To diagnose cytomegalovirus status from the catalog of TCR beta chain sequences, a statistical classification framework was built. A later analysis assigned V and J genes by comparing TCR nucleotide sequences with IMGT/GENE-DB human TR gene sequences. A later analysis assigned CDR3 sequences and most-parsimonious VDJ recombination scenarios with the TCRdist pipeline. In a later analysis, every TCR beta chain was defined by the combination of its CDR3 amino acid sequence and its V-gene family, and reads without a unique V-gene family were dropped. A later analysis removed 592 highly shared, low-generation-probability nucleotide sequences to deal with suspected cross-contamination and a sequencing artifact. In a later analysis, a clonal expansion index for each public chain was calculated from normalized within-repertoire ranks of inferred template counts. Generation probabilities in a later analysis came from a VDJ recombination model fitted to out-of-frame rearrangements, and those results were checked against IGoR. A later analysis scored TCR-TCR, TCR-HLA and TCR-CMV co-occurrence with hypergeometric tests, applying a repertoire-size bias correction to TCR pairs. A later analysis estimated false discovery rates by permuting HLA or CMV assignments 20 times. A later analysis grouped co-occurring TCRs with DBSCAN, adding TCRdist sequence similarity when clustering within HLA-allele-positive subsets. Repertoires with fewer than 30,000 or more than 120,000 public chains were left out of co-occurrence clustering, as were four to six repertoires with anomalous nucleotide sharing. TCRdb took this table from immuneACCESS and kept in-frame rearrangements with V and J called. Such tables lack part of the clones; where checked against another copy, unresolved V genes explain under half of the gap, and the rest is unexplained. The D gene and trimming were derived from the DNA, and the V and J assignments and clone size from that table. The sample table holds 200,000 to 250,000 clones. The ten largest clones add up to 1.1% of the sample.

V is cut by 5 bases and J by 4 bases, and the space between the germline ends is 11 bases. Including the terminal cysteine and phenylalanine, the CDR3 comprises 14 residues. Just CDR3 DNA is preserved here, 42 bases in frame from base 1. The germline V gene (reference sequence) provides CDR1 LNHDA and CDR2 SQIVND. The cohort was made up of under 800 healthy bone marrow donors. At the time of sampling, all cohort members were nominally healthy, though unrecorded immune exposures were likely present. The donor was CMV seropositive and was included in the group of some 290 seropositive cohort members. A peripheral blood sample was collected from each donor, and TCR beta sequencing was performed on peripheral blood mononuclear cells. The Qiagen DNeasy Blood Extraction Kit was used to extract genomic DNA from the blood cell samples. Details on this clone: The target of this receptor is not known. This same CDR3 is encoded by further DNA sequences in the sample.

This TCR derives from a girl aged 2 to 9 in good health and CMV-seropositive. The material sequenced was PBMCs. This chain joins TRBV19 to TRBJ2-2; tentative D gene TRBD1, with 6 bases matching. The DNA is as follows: TGTGCCAGTAGTCAGTACAGGGCCACCGGGGAGCTGTTTTTT. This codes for CASSQYRATGELFF.